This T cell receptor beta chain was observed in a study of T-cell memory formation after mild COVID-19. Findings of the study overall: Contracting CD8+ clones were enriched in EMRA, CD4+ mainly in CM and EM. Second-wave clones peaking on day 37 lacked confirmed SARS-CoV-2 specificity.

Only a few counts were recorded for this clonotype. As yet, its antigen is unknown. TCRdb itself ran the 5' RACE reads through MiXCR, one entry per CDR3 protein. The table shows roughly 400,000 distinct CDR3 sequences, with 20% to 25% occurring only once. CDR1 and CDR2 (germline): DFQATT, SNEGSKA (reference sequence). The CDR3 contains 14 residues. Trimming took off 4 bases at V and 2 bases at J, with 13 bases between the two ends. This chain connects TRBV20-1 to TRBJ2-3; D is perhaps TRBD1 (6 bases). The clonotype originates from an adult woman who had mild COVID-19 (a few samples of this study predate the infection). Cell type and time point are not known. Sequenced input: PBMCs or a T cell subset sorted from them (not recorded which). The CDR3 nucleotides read TGCAGTGCTATTCAGGGGCTCGTCACAGATACGCAGTATTTT. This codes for CSAIQGLVTDTQYF.